The present T cell receptor beta chain was sequenced within a study of blood T cell repertoires in COVID-19. Overall study: Samples representing acute and convalescent COVID-19 were sourced from the United States, Italy and Spain. Nucleic acid was either cDNA or gDNA, and it came from T cells, B-cell-depleted T cells, or PBMCs.

Germline assignment: CDR1 SGHRS and CDR2 YFSETQ. The V end lost 5 bases, the J end lost 2 bases, and 11 bases lay between the germline ends. The CDR3 sequence is 13 residues long. Recovery among Cohort 3 donors was established by two negative PCRs, clearance, or symptom resolution. As handled by the study authors: Reference gene primer amplification yielded estimated nucleated cell counts. Sequencing was performed with immunoSEQ multiplex PCR; in TCRdb, only in-frame clones are kept and a portion is missing. Clone size and V and J calls were adopted from that table, with D and trimming inferred from the DNA. Found here are fewer than 350,000 clones, 75% to 90% of them singletons; the top ten hold roughly 2%.

This TCR was sampled from a man aged 25 to 40 who had recovered from COVID-19. This chain joins TRBV5-1 and TRBJ2-7, with D tentatively TRBD2 (6 bases). The sequencing sample was made of PBMCs or T cells enriched from blood (not recorded which). The CDR3 here is CASRGTAAYEQYF. The CDR3 DNA reads TGCGCCAGCAGGGGGACTGCTGCCTACGAGCAGTACTTC.